Listed below are T cell receptor beta chains from one sample, sequenced in a study of shared clonotypes between healthy human individuals. Some clones are missing from TCRdb's copy, which holds only in-frame ones; the method was immunoSEQ multiplex PCR. This table has a few hundred thousand clones, almost 97% appearing once. The sample consisted of naive CD4+ T cells sorted from blood. These receptors all come from a woman in her twenties or thirties in good health. CDR3s include the opening cysteine and the closing phenylalanine or tryptophan. Fields, in order: V gene, J gene, D gene, clone size, CDR3 DNA, CDR3 protein. The D gene is left open where the match is weak. Size is omitted from some rows. Given values are once, few, many or a class for expanded clones.

v_gene: TRBV28; j_gene: TRBJ2-2; d_gene: TRBD2; abundance: NA; CDR3nt: TGTGCCAGCAATCCCCCCGTTAGTAGCGGGATGTCCGGGGAGCTGTTTTTT; CDR3aa: CASNPPVSSGMSGELFF
v_gene: TRBV7-6; j_gene: TRBJ2-7; d_gene: TRBD2; abundance: NA; CDR3nt: TGTGCCAGCAGCTCACTAGCGGGAGCCTACGAGCAGTACTTC; CDR3aa: CASSSLAGAYEQYF
v_gene: TRBV28; j_gene: TRBJ2-2; d_gene: TRBD1; abundance: NA; CDR3nt: TGTGCCAGCAGTCCTTGGGACAGGGGCCTGATCGGGGAGCTGTTTTTT; CDR3aa: CASSPWDRGLIGELFF
v_gene: TRBV25-1; j_gene: TRBJ2-3; d_gene: NA; abundance: NA; CDR3nt: TGTGCCAGCAGCGAAGACCCAAAAGGAGATACGCAGTATTTT; CDR3aa: CASSEDPKGDTQYF
v_gene: TRBV28; j_gene: TRBJ1-3; d_gene: NA; abundance: NA; CDR3nt: TGTGCCAGCACTAGGCCTGAAAACACCATATATTTT; CDR3aa: CASTRPENTIYF
v_gene: TRBV6-5; j_gene: TRBJ2-5; d_gene: NA; abundance: once; CDR3nt: TGTGCCAGCAGTTACTCGACCCGGCGGGAGACCCAGTACTTC; CDR3aa: CASSYSTRRETQYF
v_gene: TRBV4-1; j_gene: TRBJ2-5; d_gene: NA; abundance: NA; CDR3nt: TGCGCCAGCAGCCAAGATAGAGAGACCCAGTACTTC; CDR3aa: CASSQDRETQYF
v_gene: TRBV27; j_gene: TRBJ1-5; d_gene: NA; abundance: once; CDR3nt: TGTGCCAGCAGTTTATCAGGGAGGTTTTATCAGCCCCAGCATTTT; CDR3aa: CASSLSGRFYQPQHF
v_gene: TRBV20-1; j_gene: TRBJ2-4; d_gene: NA; abundance: NA; CDR3nt: TGCAGTGCTAGTACCCGCTCCATTCAGTACTTC; CDR3aa: CSASTRSIQYF
v_gene: TRBV27; j_gene: TRBJ1-4; d_gene: NA; abundance: NA; CDR3nt: TGTGCCAGCAGTCGCCCGGGGGGCACTAATGAAAAACTGTTTTTT; CDR3aa: CASSRPGGTNEKLFF
v_gene: TRBV5-1; j_gene: TRBJ2-3; d_gene: TRBD2; abundance: NA; CDR3nt: TGCGCCAGCAGGACTCATAGCGGGAGGTCAGATACGCAGTATTTT; CDR3aa: CASRTHSGRSDTQYF
v_gene: TRBV5-1; j_gene: TRBJ2-1; d_gene: TRBD2; abundance: NA; CDR3nt: TGCGCCAGCAGCTTGTCTAGCGGGGCCTACAATGAGCAGTTCTTC; CDR3aa: CASSLSSGAYNEQFF
v_gene: TRBV21-1; j_gene: TRBJ2-1; d_gene: NA; abundance: NA; CDR3nt: TGTGCCAGCAGCACCAACACCGGGACTAGCGGACCCGAGCAGTTCTTC; CDR3aa: CASSTNTGTSGPEQFF
v_gene: TRBV7-9; j_gene: TRBJ2-7; d_gene: NA; abundance: NA; CDR3nt: TGTGCCAGCAGCTTCAGGGAATCCTACGAGCAGTACTTC; CDR3aa: CASSFRESYEQYF
v_gene: TRBV7-3; j_gene: TRBJ2-1; d_gene: NA; abundance: NA; CDR3nt: TGTGCCAGCAGCTTAATCGCAGGCGCTAGCTCCTACAATGAGCAGTTCTTC; CDR3aa: CASSLIAGASSYNEQFF
v_gene: TRBV15; j_gene: TRBJ1-1; d_gene: TRBD1; abundance: NA; CDR3nt: TGTGCCACCAGCACTTCGAAAAATGGACAGGCCTTGAACACTGAAGCTTTCTTT; CDR3aa: CATSTSKNGQALNTEAFF
v_gene: TRBV25-1; j_gene: TRBJ2-1; d_gene: TRBD1; abundance: NA; CDR3nt: TGTGCCAGCAGTGAAGGGGGACAGTTAGTTTTTCAGCAGTTCTTC; CDR3aa: CASSEGGQLVFQQFF
v_gene: TRBV5-1; j_gene: TRBJ2-5; d_gene: NA; abundance: NA; CDR3nt: TGCGCCAGCAGCTTGGGTAGCCCAAGCCCACAAGAGACCCAGTACTTC; CDR3aa: CASSLGSPSPQETQYF
v_gene: TRBV11-3; j_gene: TRBJ2-1; d_gene: TRBD2; abundance: NA; CDR3nt: TGTGCCAGCAGCTTACATCCCGGGACTAGGTCCCCGAGTGAGCAGTTCTTC; CDR3aa: CASSLHPGTRSPSEQFF
v_gene: TRBV5-1; j_gene: TRBJ2-7; d_gene: NA; abundance: NA; CDR3nt: TGCGCCAGCAGCTCCCCAGCCGGGGGAGGGGGTCTTCGCTACGAGCAGTACTTC; CDR3aa: CASSSPAGGGGLRYEQYF
v_gene: TRBV28; j_gene: TRBJ2-7; d_gene: NA; abundance: NA; CDR3nt: TGTGCCAGCAGGGGCGCAATTGAGGGTTCCCCGTACGAGCAGTACTTC; CDR3aa: CASRGAIEGSPYEQYF
v_gene: TRBV19; j_gene: TRBJ1-1; d_gene: NA; abundance: NA; CDR3nt: TGTGCCAGTAGTAACCAGCGGGACACCCATATGAACACTGAAGCTTTCTTT; CDR3aa: CASSNQRDTHMNTEAFF
v_gene: TRBV4-2; j_gene: TRBJ2-7; d_gene: TRBD2; abundance: NA; CDR3nt: TGTGCCAGCAGCCACGAGGGGGGCGGGAGGAGCTCCTACGAGCAGTACTTC; CDR3aa: CASSHEGGGRSSYEQYF
v_gene: TRBV10-3; j_gene: TRBJ1-2; d_gene: NA; abundance: NA; CDR3nt: TGTGCCATCTCCCCGACGGACGATCACTATGGCTACACCTTC; CDR3aa: CAISPTDDHYGYTF
v_gene: TRBV25-1; j_gene: TRBJ2-7; d_gene: NA; abundance: NA; CDR3nt: TGTGCCAGCAGTGAACGGGAATACGAGCAGTACTTC; CDR3aa: CASSEREYEQYF
v_gene: TRBV5-1; j_gene: TRBJ1-2; d_gene: TRBD1; abundance: NA; CDR3nt: TGCGCCAGCAGCATGGAGGACAGGTACTACACCTTC; CDR3aa: CASSMEDRYYTF
v_gene: TRBV5-4; j_gene: TRBJ2-7; d_gene: NA; abundance: NA; CDR3nt: TGTGCCAGCAGCCCAGCGCTCGGGACGGGCTCCTACGAGCAGTACTTC; CDR3aa: CASSPALGTGSYEQYF
v_gene: TRBV28; j_gene: TRBJ2-7; d_gene: TRBD2; abundance: NA; CDR3nt: TGTGCCAGCAGTTTTCTTAGCGGGAGCCCATACTTC; CDR3aa: CASSFLSGSPYF
v_gene: TRBV21-1; j_gene: TRBJ2-7; d_gene: NA; abundance: NA; CDR3nt: TGTGCCAGCAGCAAACCCCGCCAACCGGGACTAGCGGGAGCCCTCTCCTACGAGCAGTACTTC; CDR3aa: CASSKPRQPGLAGALSYEQYF
v_gene: TRBV11-2; j_gene: TRBJ2-5; d_gene: NA; abundance: NA; CDR3nt: TGTGCCAGCAGCTTAGGAGGCCTCAAGGAGACCCAGTACTTC; CDR3aa: CASSLGGLKETQYF
v_gene: TRBV6-5; j_gene: TRBJ2-7; d_gene: NA; abundance: NA; CDR3nt: TGTGCCAGCAGTTACTCGCGGAGGGAGAGCTCCTACGAGCAGTACTTC; CDR3aa: CASSYSRRESSYEQYF
v_gene: TRBV10-2; j_gene: TRBJ2-6; d_gene: TRBD1; abundance: NA; CDR3nt: TGCGCCAGCACCCGGGACAGGGGTACTGGGGCCAACGTCCTGACTTTC; CDR3aa: CASTRDRGTGANVLTF
v_gene: TRBV11-2; j_gene: TRBJ1-1; d_gene: TRBD1; abundance: NA; CDR3nt: TGTGCCAGCAGCTTAAGACAGGGGCCCCCGAACACTGAAGCTTTCTTT; CDR3aa: CASSLRQGPPNTEAFF
v_gene: TRBV1; j_gene: TRBJ2-2; d_gene: NA; abundance: NA; CDR3nt: TGCACCAGCAGCCAAGATAGGACTAGCGGGACACAGACGGTTCACACCGGGGAGCTGTTTTTT; CDR3aa: CTSSQDRTSGTQTVHTGELFF
v_gene: TRBV6-6; j_gene: TRBJ1-1; d_gene: NA; abundance: NA; CDR3nt: TGTGCCAGCAGTTGGGTGTGGGGGGACACTGAAGCTTTCTTT; CDR3aa: CASSWVWGDTEAFF
v_gene: TRBV6-5; j_gene: TRBJ1-1; d_gene: NA; abundance: NA; CDR3nt: TGTGCCAGCGGGGGCCGGACGGGCCGAGGAGCTTTCTTT; CDR3aa: CASGGRTGRGAFF
v_gene: TRBV9; j_gene: TRBJ2-1; d_gene: NA; abundance: once; CDR3nt: TGTGCCAGCAGCGCCCGTGGGGGCCCATATGATGAGCAGTTCTTC; CDR3aa: CASSARGGPYDEQFF
v_gene: TRBV7-7; j_gene: TRBJ2-3; d_gene: TRBD1; abundance: NA; CDR3nt: TGTGCCAGCAGCCCCCTCGGGACAGGCACAGATACGCAGTATTTT; CDR3aa: CASSPLGTGTDTQYF
v_gene: TRBV25-1; j_gene: TRBJ2-1; d_gene: TRBD2; abundance: NA; CDR3nt: TGTGCCAGCAGTGAAGGGACTAGCAGGGCCAATGAGCAGTTCTTC; CDR3aa: CASSEGTSRANEQFF
v_gene: TRBV11-1; j_gene: TRBJ2-3; d_gene: TRBD2; abundance: NA; CDR3nt: TGTGCCAGCAGCCCGTTAGCGGGAGGGTCTGTAGATACGCAGTATTTT; CDR3aa: CASSPLAGGSVDTQYF
v_gene: TRBV10-3; j_gene: TRBJ1-1; d_gene: NA; abundance: NA; CDR3nt: TGTGCCATCAGTGAGTCGCAGGGAGGGTCGAACACTGAAGCTTTCTTT; CDR3aa: CAISESQGGSNTEAFF
v_gene: TRBV5-8; j_gene: TRBJ2-7; d_gene: NA; abundance: NA; CDR3nt: TGTGCCAGCAGCTTGTGGGCCAGGGACCACGAGCAGTACTTC; CDR3aa: CASSLWARDHEQYF
v_gene: TRBV5-1; j_gene: TRBJ2-2; d_gene: NA; abundance: NA; CDR3nt: TGCGCCAGCAGCTTTGTCCCCGGGAGTGACACCGGGGAGCTGTTTTTT; CDR3aa: CASSFVPGSDTGELFF
v_gene: TRBV28; j_gene: TRBJ2-5; d_gene: TRBD2; abundance: NA; CDR3nt: TGTGCCAGCAGACGGCCGGGACTAGCGGGAGAAAGTCTCCAGTACTTC; CDR3aa: CASRRPGLAGESLQYF
v_gene: TRBV29-1; j_gene: TRBJ2-1; d_gene: NA; abundance: once; CDR3nt: TGCAGCGTTGAATATCGGACCGGCAGGGATGAGCAGTTCTTC; CDR3aa: CSVEYRTGRDEQFF
v_gene: TRBV4-1; j_gene: TRBJ1-1; d_gene: TRBD1; abundance: NA; CDR3nt: TGCGCCAGCAGCCAAGCCCCGAGGGTAAGGGGGCTCGGGACTGAAGCTTTCTTT; CDR3aa: CASSQAPRVRGLGTEAFF
v_gene: TRBV27; j_gene: TRBJ2-7; d_gene: NA; abundance: once; CDR3nt: TGTGCCAGCAGTGCCTACAGGGACGGCTACGAGCAGTACTTC; CDR3aa: CASSAYRDGYEQYF
v_gene: TRBV28; j_gene: TRBJ2-5; d_gene: NA; abundance: NA; CDR3nt: TGTGCCAGCAGCCTCCCACAGCCCGGGGTGACCCAGTACTTC; CDR3aa: CASSLPQPGVTQYF
v_gene: TRBV29-1; j_gene: TRBJ1-5; d_gene: NA; abundance: NA; CDR3nt: TGCAGCGGCCGGGTCGCCAATCAGCCCCAGCATTTT; CDR3aa: CSGRVANQPQHF
v_gene: TRBV19; j_gene: TRBJ2-2; d_gene: NA; abundance: NA; CDR3nt: TGTGCCAGTAGTCTTAGGCAAACGAACACCGGGGAGCTGTTTTTT; CDR3aa: CASSLRQTNTGELFF
v_gene: TRBV28; j_gene: TRBJ1-4; d_gene: NA; abundance: NA; CDR3nt: TGTGCCAGCAGCCCCGACGGCGCCGCAACTAATGAAAAACTGTTTTTT; CDR3aa: CASSPDGAATNEKLFF
v_gene: TRBV10-2; j_gene: TRBJ2-1; d_gene: NA; abundance: NA; CDR3nt: TGCGCCAGCAGGGACCCCGTGGGTTCTGGTGAGCAGTTCTTC; CDR3aa: CASRDPVGSGEQFF
v_gene: TRBV19; j_gene: TRBJ2-7; d_gene: TRBD2; abundance: NA; CDR3nt: TGTGCCAGTAGTTTATTAGCGGGAGAAGGATACGAGCAGTACTTC; CDR3aa: CASSLLAGEGYEQYF